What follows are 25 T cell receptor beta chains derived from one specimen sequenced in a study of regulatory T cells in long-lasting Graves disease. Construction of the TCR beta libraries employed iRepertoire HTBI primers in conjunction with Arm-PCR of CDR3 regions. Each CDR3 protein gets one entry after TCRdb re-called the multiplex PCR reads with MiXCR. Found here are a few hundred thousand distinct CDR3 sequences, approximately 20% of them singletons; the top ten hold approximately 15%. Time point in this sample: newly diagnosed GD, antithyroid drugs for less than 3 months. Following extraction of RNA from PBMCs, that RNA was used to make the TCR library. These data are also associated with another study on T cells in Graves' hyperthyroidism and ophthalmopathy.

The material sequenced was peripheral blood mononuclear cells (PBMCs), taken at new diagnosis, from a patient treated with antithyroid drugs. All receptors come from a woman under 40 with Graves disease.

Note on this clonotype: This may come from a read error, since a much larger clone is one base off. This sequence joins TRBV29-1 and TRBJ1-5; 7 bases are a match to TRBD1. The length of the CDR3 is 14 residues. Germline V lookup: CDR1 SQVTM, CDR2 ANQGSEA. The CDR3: CSVLDREFGQPRHF. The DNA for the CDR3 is TGCAGCGTTTTAGACAGGGAATTTGGGCAGCCCCGGCATTTT.

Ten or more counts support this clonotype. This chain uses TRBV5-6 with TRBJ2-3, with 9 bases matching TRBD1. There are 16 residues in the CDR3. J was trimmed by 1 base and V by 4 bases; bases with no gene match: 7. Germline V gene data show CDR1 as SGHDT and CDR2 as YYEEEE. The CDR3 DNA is TGTGCCAGCAGCCGGGACAGGGCGGCCGGCACAGATACGCAGTATTTT. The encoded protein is CASSRDRAAGTDTQYF.

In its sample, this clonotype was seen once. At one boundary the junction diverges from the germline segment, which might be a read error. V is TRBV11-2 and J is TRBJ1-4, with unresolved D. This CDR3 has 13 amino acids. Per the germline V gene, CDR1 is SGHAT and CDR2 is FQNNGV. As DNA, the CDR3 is TGTGCCAGCATCTTAGACCACCAGGAAAAACTGTTTTTT. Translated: CASILDHQEKLFF.

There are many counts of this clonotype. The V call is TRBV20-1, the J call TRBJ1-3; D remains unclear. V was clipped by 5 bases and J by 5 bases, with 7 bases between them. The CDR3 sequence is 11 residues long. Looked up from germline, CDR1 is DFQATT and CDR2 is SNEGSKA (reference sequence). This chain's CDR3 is CSAGSRNTIYF. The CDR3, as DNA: TGCAGTGCTGGGAGCAGAAACACCATATATTTT.

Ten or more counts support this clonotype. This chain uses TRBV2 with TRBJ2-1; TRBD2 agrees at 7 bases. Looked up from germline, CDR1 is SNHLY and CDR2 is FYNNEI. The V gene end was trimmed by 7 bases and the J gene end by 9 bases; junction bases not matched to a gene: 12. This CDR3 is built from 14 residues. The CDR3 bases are TGTGCCAGCACGGTGAGCCGGGGGGAAGGTGAGCAGTTCTTC. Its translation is CASTVSRGEGEQFF.

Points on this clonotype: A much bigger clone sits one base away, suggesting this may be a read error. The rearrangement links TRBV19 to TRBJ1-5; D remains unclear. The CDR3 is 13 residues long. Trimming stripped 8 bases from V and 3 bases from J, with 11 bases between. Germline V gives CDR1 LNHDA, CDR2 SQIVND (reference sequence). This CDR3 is CASLSYDNQPQHF. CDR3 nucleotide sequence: TGTGCCAGTCTCAGCTACGACAATCAGCCCCAGCATTTT.

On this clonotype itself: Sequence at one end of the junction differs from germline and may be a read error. The CDR3: CASSQAGDRDYEQYF. DNA of the CDR3: TGTGCCAGCAGCCAAGCGGGGGACCGCGACTACGAGCAGTACTTC. The chain employs TRBV4-1 and TRBJ2-7; TRBD2 aligns across 8 bases. The germline gives CDR1 MGHRA, CDR2 YSYEKL. CDR3 length equals 15 residues.

CDR3 sequence (DNA): TGCAGTGTCCAGAGAGGCCCCTATGGCTACACCTTC. Translation gives CSVQRGPYGYTF. This sequence joins TRBV20-1 and TRBJ1-2; no definite D call. The CDR3 covers 12 residues. Germline V gene lookup returns CDR1 DFQATT and CDR2 SNEGSKA (reference sequence). V gave up 7 bases and J gave up 4 bases, with 13 bases separating them.

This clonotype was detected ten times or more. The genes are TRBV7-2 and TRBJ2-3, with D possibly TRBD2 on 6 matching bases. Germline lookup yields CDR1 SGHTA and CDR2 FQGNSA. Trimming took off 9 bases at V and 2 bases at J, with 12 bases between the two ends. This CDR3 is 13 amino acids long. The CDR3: CASSGPFTDTQYF. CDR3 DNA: TGTGCCAGTAGCGGACCATTCACAGATACGCAGTATTTT.

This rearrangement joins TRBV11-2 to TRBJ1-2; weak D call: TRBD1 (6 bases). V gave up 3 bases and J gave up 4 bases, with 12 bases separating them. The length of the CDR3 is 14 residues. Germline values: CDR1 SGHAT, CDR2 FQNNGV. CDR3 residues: CASSLEGHFYGYTF. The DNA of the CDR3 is TGTGCCAGCAGCTTGGAGGGACACTTCTATGGCTACACCTTC. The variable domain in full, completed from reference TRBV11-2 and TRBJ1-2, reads EAGVAQSPRYKIIEKRQSVAFWCNPISGHATLYWYQQILGQGPKLLIQFQNNGVVDDSQLPKDRFSAERLKGVDSTLKIQPAKLEDSAVYLCASSLEGHFYGYTFGSGTRLTVV.

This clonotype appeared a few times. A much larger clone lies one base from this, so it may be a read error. The CDR3 sequence: CSAGKGLTTEAFF. Written as DNA, the CDR3 is TGCAGCGCAGGAAAGGGGTTAACCACTGAAGCTTTCTTT. The chain has TRBV29-1 and TRBJ1-1; weak D call: TRBD1 (5 bases). Germline V CDR1 and CDR2: SQVTM, ANQGSEA. The CDR3 length is 13 residues. Trimming stripped 7 bases from V and 4 bases from J, with 16 bases between.

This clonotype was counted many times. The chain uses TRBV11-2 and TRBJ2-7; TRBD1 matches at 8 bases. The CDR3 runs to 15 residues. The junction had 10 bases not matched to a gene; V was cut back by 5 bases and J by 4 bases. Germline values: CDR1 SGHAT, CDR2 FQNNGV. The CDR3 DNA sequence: TGTGCCAGCAGCACCAGACCAGGGGGCCTGTACGAGCAGTACTTC. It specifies CASSTRPGGLYEQYF.

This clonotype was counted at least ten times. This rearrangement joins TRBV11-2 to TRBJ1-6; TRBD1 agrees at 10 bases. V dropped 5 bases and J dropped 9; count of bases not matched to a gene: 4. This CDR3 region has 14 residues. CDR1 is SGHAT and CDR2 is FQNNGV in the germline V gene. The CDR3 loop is CASSRGTGVSPLHF. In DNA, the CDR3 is TGTGCCAGCAGCCGCGGGACAGGGGTTTCACCCCTCCACTTT.

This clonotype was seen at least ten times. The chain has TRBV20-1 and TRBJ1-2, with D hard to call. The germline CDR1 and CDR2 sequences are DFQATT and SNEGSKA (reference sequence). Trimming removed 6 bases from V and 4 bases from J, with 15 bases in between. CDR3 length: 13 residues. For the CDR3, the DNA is TGCAGTGCCAGGATCGGGATCATCTATGGCTACACCTTC. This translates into CSARIGIIYGYTF.

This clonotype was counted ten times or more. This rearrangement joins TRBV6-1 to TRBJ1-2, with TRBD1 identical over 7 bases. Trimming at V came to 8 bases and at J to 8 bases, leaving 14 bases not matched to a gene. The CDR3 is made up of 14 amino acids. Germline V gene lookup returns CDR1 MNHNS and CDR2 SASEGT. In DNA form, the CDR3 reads TGTGCCAGCTGTACTGAGATCAGGGGGGGAGGCTACACCTTC. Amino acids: CASCTEIRGGGYTF.

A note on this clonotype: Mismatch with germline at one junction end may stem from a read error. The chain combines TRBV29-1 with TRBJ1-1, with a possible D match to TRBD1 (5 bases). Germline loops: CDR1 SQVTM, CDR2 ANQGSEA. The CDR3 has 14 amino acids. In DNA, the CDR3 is TGCAGCGTTAAGGGAGGTGAGGGGTACACTGAAGCTCTCTTT. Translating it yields CSVKGGEGYTEALF.

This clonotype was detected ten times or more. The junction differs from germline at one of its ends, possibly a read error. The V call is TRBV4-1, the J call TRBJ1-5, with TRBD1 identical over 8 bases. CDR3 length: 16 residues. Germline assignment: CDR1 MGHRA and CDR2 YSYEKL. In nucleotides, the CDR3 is TGCACCAGCAGCCAACCAGGGGGCTCAGGCAATCAGCCCCAGCATTTT. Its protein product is CTSSQPGGSGNQPQHF.

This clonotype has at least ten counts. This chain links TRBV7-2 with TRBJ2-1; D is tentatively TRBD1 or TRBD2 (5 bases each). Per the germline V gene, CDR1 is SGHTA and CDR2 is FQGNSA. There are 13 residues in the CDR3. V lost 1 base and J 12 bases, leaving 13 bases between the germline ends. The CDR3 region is CASSLDMGDGQFF. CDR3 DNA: TGTGCCAGCAGCTTAGATATGGGGGACGGGCAGTTCTTC. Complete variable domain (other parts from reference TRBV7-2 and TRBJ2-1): GAGVSQSPSNKVTEKGKDVELRCDPISGHTALYWYRQSLGQGLEFLIYFQGNSAPDKSGLPSDRFSAERTGGSVSTLTIQRTQQEDSAVYLCASSLDMGDGQFFGPGTRLTVL.

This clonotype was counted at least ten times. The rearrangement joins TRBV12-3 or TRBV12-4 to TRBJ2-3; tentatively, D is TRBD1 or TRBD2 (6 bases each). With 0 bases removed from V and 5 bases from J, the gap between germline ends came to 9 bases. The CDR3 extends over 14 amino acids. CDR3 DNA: TGTGCCAGCAGTTTAGCGGGGGGCGTAGATACGCAGTATTTT. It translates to CASSLAGGVDTQYF.

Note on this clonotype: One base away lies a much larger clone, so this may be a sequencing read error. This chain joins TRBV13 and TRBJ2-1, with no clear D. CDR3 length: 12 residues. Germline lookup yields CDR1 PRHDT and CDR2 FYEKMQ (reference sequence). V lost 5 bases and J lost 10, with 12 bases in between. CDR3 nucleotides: TGTGCCAGCAGCCCTAGGAATTACGAGCAGTTCTTC. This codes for CASSPRNYEQFF.

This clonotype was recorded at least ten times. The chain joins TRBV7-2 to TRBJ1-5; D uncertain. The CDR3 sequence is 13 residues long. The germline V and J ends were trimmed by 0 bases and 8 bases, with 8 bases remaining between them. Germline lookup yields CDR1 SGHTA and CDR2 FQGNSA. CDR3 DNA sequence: TGTGCCAGCAGCTTAGCAGACCCGGAGCCCCAGCATTTT. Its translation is CASSLADPEPQHF.

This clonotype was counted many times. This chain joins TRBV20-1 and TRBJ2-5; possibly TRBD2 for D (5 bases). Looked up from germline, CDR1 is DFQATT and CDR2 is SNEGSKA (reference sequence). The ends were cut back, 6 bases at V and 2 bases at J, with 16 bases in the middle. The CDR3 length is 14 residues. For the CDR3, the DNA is TGCAGTGCCCTCTTACCGAGGGTACAAGAGACCCAGTACTTC. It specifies CSALLPRVQETQYF.

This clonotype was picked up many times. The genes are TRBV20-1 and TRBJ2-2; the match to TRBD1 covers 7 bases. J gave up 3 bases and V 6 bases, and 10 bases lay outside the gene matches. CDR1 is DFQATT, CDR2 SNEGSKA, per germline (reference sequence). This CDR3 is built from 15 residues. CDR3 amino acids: CSAISGTADTGELFF. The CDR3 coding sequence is TGCAGTGCCATTTCCGGGACAGCGGACACCGGGGAGCTGTTTTTT.

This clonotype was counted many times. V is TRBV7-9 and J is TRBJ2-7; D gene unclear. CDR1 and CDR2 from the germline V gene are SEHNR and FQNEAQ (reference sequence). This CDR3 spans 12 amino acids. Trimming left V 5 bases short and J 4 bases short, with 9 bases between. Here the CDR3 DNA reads TGTGCCAGCAGCCAACCAACGTACGAGCAGTACTTC. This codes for CASSQPTYEQYF.

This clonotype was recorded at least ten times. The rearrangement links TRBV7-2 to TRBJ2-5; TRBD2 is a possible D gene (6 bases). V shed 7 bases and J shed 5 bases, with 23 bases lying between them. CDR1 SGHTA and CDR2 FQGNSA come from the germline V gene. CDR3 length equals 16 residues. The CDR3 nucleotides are TGTGCCAGCAACCTATTGGGGGGACTTTCGGGGGAGACCCAGTACTTC. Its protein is CASNLLGGLSGETQYF.